A selection of T cell receptor beta chains follows, all from one sample in a study of blood T cell repertoires in COVID-19. Profiling relied on immunoSEQ multiplex PCR, and the TCRdb table lists in-frame clones only, not all of them. The sample records 200,000 to 250,000 clones, 88% being singletons. The sample consisted of peripheral blood. These receptors all come from a woman aged 25 to 39 with COVID-19, enrolled during active disease. CDR3s include the opening cysteine and the closing phenylalanine or tryptophan.

>TRBJ2-5|TRBV18
CASSPRGRPQETQYF
>TRBJ2-5|TRBV19
CASSTGLAGGSQYF
>TRBJ2-1|TRBV6-1
CASSEEGLAYNEQFF
>TRBJ2-2|TRBV5-1
CASSGGLASGELFF
>TRBJ2-1|TRBV28
CASSLVGVAGTVRNEQFF
>TRBJ2-1|TRBV4-3
CASSPLLAGDYNEQFF
>TRBJ2-5|TRBV2
CASSAEAKTQYF
>TRBJ2-7|TRBV15
CATSRDRRGTSYEQYF
>TRBJ2-2|TRBV14
CASSPRGTVNTGELFF
>TRBJ2-3|TRBV2
CASSPLGGSTDTQYF
>TRBJ2-3|TRBV19
CASSTPYRQGGQYF
>TRBJ2-5|TRBV2
CASSPRGFMGQETQYF
>TRBJ2-4|TRBV5-1
CASSLGPQGIGSDIQYF
>TRBJ1-3|TRBV11-1
CASSAVSGNTIYF
>TRBJ1-4|TRBV19
CASSPYSNEKLFF